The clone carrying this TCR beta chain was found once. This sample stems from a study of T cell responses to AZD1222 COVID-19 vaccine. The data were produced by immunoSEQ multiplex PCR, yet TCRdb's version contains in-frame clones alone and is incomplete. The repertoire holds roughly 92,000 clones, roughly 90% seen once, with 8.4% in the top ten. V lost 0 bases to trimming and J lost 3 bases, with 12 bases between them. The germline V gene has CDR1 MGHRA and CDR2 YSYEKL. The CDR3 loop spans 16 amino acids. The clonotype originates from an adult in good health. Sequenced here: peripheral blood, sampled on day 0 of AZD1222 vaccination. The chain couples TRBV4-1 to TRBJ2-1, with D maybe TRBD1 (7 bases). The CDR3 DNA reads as TGCGCCAGCAGCCAAGAGGAGGGGGCGAACTACAATGAGCAGTTCTTC. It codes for CASSQEEGANYNEQFF.